A single T cell receptor beta chain is shown here with its context. The data were obtained in a study of blood T cell repertoires in COVID-19. Study background: Researchers got acute and convalescent COVID-19 samples from the United States, Italy and Spain. PBMCs, B-cell-depleted T cells, or T cells were the source of the cDNA or gDNA that made up the material.

Seattle patients were enrolled during active infection and followed longitudinally. Original handling: Nucleated cell number was recorded as an estimate derived from reference gene primer amplification. Only in-frame clones appear in the TCRdb table, and some are missing; sequencing was by immunoSEQ multiplex PCR. V and J calls and clone size are those listed in that table; D and trimming were worked out from the DNA. The sample lists roughly 180,000 clones, about 81% occurring once. The germline V and J ends were trimmed by 6 bases and 0 bases, with 8 bases remaining between them. The V gene's germline CDR1 is SGHDN and CDR2 FVKESK. This CDR3 region has 13 residues.

This TCR derives from a woman of 80 years or more with COVID-19, enrolled during active disease. The specimen sequenced was peripheral blood. This chain connects TRBV14 to TRBJ1-2; no clear D. The CDR3: CASSFSANYGYTF. The CDR3 nucleotides are TGTGCCAGCAGTTTCAGCGCTAACTATGGCTACACCTTC.